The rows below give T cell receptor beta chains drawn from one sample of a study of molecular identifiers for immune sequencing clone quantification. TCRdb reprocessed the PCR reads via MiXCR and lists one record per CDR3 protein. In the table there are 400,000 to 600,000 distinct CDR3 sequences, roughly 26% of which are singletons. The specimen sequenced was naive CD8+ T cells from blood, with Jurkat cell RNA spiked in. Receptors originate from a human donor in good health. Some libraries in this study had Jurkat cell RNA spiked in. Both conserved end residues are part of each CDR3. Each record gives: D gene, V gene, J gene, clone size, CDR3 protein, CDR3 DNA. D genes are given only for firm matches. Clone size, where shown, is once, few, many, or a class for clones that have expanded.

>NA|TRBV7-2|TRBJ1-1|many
CASSLDAVGYTEAFF
TGTGCCAGCAGCTTAGACGCAGTGGGATACACTGAAGCTTTCTTT
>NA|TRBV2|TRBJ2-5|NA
CASSDSPYQETQYF
TGTGCCAGCAGTGACTCACCGTACCAAGAGACCCAGTACTTC
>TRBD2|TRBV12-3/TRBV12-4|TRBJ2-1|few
CASWAGHSGSYNEQFF
TGTGCCAGCTGGGCGGGTCATAGCGGGAGCTACAATGAGCAGTTCTTC
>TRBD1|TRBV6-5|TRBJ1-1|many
CASRPRGRRTEAFF
TGTGCCAGCAGACCCAGGGGGCGGAGAACTGAAGCTTTCTTT
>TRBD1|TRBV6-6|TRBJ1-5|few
CASSLQGGQPQHF
TGTGCCAGCAGTCTACAGGGGGGGCAGCCCCAGCATTTT
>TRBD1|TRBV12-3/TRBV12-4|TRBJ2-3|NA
CASSPIQGNADTRYF
TGTGCCAGCAGCCCCATACAGGGGAACGCGGATACGCGGTATTTT
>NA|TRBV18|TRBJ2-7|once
CASSPDREQYF
TGTGCCAGCTCACCTGACAGGGAGCAGTACTTC
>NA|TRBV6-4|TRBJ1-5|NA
CASSDSWVTRTTSNQPQHF
TGTGCCAGCAGTGACTCGTGGGTAACGAGGACTACGAGCAATCAGCCCCAGCATTTT
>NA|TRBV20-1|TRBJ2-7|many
CSADLLLGRYEQYF
TGCAGTGCAGACCTCCTCCTAGGCCGTTACGAGCAGTACTTC
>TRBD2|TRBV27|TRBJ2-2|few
CASSYSSGGAPGELFF
TGTGCCAGCAGTTACTCTAGCGGAGGGGCCCCCGGGGAGCTGTTTTTT
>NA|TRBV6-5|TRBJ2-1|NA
CASSYQQGNEQFF
TGTGCCAGCAGTTACCAACAGGGTAATGAGCAGTTCTTC
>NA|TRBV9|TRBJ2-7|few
CASSPRGSPYEQYF
TGTGCCAGCAGCCCCCGAGGCAGCCCCTACGAGCAGTACTTC
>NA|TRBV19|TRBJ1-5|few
CASSIRGVGQPQHF
TGTGCCAGTAGTATTCGGGGAGTTGGGCAGCCCCAGCATTTT
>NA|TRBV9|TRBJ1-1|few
CASSVGSSNTEAFF
TGTGCCAGCAGCGTAGGATCCTCGAACACTGAAGCTTTCTTT
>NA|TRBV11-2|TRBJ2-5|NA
CASSHWTVETQYF
TGTGCCAGCAGCCACTGGACTGTAGAGACCCAGTACTTC
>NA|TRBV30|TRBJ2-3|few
CAWTIAAGYTQYF
TGTGCCTGGACCATAGCCGCGGGATATACGCAGTATTTT
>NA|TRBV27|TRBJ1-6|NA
CASSPPSLTNSPLHF
TGTGCCAGCAGTCCACCGTCGCTAACTAATTCACCCCTCCACTTT
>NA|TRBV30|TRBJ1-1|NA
CALAPGRSTEAFF
TGTGCCCTGGCCCCAGGGAGGAGCACTGAAGCTTTCTTT
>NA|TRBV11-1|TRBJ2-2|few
CASSSEPSRGTNTGELFF
TGTGCCAGCAGCTCCGAACCTTCTCGCGGGACGAACACCGGGGAGCTGTTTTTT
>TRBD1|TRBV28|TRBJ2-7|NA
CASSFGGTGRYEQYF
TGTGCCAGCAGTTTTGGGGGGACAGGGAGGTACGAGCAGTACTTC
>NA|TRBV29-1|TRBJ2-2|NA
CSAHGSERAAGELFF
TGCAGCGCCCACGGGAGCGAGAGGGCCGCCGGGGAGCTGTTTTTT
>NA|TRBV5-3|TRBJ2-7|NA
CASTTWASDERYF
TGTGCCAGTACTACCTGGGCTTCGGACGAGCGGTACTTC
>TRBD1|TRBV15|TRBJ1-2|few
CATSRDLGGGDYGYTF
TGTGCCACCAGCAGAGATCTCGGAGGGGGCGACTATGGCTACACCTTC
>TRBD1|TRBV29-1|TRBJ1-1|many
CSGGGQQILEAFF
TGCAGCGGGGGGGGACAGCAGATACTTGAAGCTTTCTTT
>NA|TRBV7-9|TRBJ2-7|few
CASSQLTGREQYF
TGTGCCAGCAGCCAACTGACTGGGAGAGAGCAGTACTTC
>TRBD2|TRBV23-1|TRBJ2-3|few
CASSQSVDRARLAGGPGGTDTQYF
TGCGCCAGCAGTCAATCGGTGGACAGGGCCCGACTAGCGGGAGGTCCAGGAGGCACAGATACGCAGTATTTT
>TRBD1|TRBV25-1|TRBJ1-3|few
CASSEQGALAGNTIYF
TGTGCCAGCAGTGAACAGGGGGCGCTGGCTGGAAACACCATATATTTT
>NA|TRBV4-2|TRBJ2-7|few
CASSGIGRAYEQYF
TGTGCCAGCAGCGGGATCGGACGGGCCTACGAGCAGTACTTC
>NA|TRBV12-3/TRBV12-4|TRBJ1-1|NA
CASSLTGLEGTEAFF
TGTGCCAGCAGTTTAACCGGGTTGGAGGGCACTGAAGCTTTCTTT
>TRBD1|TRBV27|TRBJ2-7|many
CASSLSGTAYEQYF
TGTGCCAGCAGTTTATCAGGGACAGCTTACGAGCAGTACTTC
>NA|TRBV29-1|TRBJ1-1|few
CSVGYDTEAFF
TGCAGCGTTGGATATGACACTGAAGCTTTCTTT
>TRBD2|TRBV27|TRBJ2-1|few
CASSTRAEAGYNEQFF
TGTGCCAGCAGTACGCGAGCGGAAGCGGGGTACAATGAGCAGTTCTTC
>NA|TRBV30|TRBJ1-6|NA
CAWSVDHLESPLHF
TGTGCCTGGAGTGTAGATCATCTAGAGTCACCCCTCCACTTT
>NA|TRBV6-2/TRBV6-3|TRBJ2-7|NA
CASSAPDYEQYF
TGTGCCAGCAGTGCCCCGGACTACGAGCAGTACTTC
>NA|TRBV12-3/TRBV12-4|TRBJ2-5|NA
CASSLGGYLETQYF
TGTGCCAGCAGTTTAGGGGGGTATTTGGAGACCCAGTACTTC
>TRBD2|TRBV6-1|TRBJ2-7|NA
CASRPGTSGMGEQYF
TGTGCCAGCAGACCCGGGACTAGCGGGATGGGGGAGCAGTACTTC
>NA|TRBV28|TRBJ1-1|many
CASSLVRVPSNTEAFF
TGTGCCAGCAGTTTAGTGAGGGTACCTTCGAACACTGAAGCTTTCTTT
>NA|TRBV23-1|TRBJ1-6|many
CASSPLLPTRIRGSPLHF
TGCGCCAGCAGTCCCCTTTTGCCTACACGGATCCGCGGTTCACCCCTCCACTTT
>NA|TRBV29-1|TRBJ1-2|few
CSVAPPRVFDYGYTF
TGCAGCGTTGCCCCACCCAGGGTTTTCGACTATGGCTACACCTTC
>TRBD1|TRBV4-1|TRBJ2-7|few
CASSLGTERSYEQYF
TGCGCCAGCAGCCTCGGGACAGAGCGCTCCTACGAGCAGTACTTC
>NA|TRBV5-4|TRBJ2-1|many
CASSAPVGSVGEQFF
TGTGCCAGCAGCGCACCGGTTGGTAGCGTCGGTGAGCAGTTCTTC
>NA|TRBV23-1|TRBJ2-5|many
CASSQSGKANQETQYF
TGCGCCAGCAGTCAATCGGGCAAGGCGAACCAAGAGACCCAGTACTTC
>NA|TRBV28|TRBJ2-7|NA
CASSFETSLSEQYF
TGTGCCAGCAGCTTCGAGACTAGTCTCAGCGAGCAGTACTTC
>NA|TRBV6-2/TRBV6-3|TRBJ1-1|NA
CASSYSRGSNTEAFF
TGTGCCAGCAGTTACTCACGGGGATCGAACACTGAAGCTTTCTTT
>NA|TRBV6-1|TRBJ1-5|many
CASSMGRGSGNQPQHF
TGTGCCAGCAGCATGGGGAGAGGGTCGGGCAATCAGCCCCAGCATTTT
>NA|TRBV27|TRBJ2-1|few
CASSIIPYNEQFF
TGTGCCAGCAGTATAATCCCCTACAATGAGCAGTTCTTC
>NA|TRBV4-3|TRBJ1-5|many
CASSQEGTANQPQHF
TGCGCCAGCAGCCAAGAAGGAACAGCCAATCAGCCCCAGCATTTT
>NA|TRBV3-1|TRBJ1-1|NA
CAGSQTVGGSEAFF
TGTGCCGGCAGCCAGACAGTAGGCGGTTCGGAAGCTTTCTTT
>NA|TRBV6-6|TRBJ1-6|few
CASSYGPQSSYNSPLHF
TGTGCCAGCAGTTATGGACCTCAGAGCTCCTATAATTCACCCCTCCACTTT
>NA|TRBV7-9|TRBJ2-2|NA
CASSLLQNTGELFF
TGTGCCAGCAGCCTACTACAGAACACCGGGGAGCTGTTTTTT
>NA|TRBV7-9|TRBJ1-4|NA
CASSGGAANEKLFF
TGTGCCAGCTCCGGGGGGGCGGCTAATGAAAAACTGTTTTTT